The next 24 T cell receptor beta chains were all read from a single sample in a study of blood T cells in healthy people across ages. Next came a second PCR, run for roughly 7 to 12 cycles, which used a sample-barcoded 5' primer along with a J-beta primer mix. MiXCR, applied by TCRdb to the 5' RACE reads, yields one record per CDR3 protein. This table holds over 700,000 distinct CDR3 sequences, about 48% found once. Input material: blood. Receptors originate from a man aged 80 or over in good health.

The gene calls are TRBV5-1 and TRBJ2-7; 13 nucleotides agree with TRBD2. Germline V gene data show CDR1 as SGHRS and CDR2 as YFSETQ. J lost 7 bases, V lost 4 bases, and 11 bases had no gene match. CDR3 size: 16 residues. Here the CDR3 reads CASSALGLAGAREQYF. CDR3 sequence (DNA): TGCGCCAGCAGCGCACTCGGACTAGCGGGAGCTCGGGAGCAGTACTTC.

The rearrangement links TRBV7-3 to TRBJ2-1, with no clear D. V lost 6 bases and J 0 bases, leaving 12 bases between the germline ends. Germline V lookup: CDR1 SGHTA, CDR2 FQGTGA. This CDR3 has 15 amino acids. The CDR3 is CASSTDSSSYNEQFF. CDR3 bases: TGTGCCAGCAGTACAGACTCGAGCTCCTACAATGAGCAGTTCTTC.

This chain connects TRBV5-6 to TRBJ2-5; the D gene is possibly TRBD1 (6 bases). The CDR3 has 14 amino acids. The germline V and J ends were trimmed by 4 bases and 5 bases, with 15 bases remaining between them. Germline CDR1 SGHDT, CDR2 YYEEEE. The CDR3: CASSIRQVGETQYF. DNA for the CDR3: TGTGCCAGCAGCATTCGACAGGTGGGGGAGACCCAGTACTTC.

This clonotype was found a few times. The CDR3 loop reads CASSSSSYLGGEQYF. The CDR3 region has the DNA TGTGCCAGCAGCTCCTCTAGTTATCTCGGAGGCGAGCAGTACTTC. V is TRBV11-2 and J is TRBJ2-4, with D possibly being TRBD2 (5 bases). The J call may be in error: the DNA end matches TRBJ2-7 better. This CDR3 comprises 15 residues. CDR1 is SGHAT, CDR2 FQNNGV, per germline.

The V gene is TRBV21-1, the J gene TRBJ2-3; the table assigns TRBD2, which was not confirmed against the DNA. TRBV21-1 is a known pseudogene. The CDR3 has 15 amino acids. CDR3 DNA sequence: TGTGCCAGCAGCGGACGGACTAGCGGGCCAGATACGCAGTATTTT. It translates to CASSGRTSGPDTQYF.

This clonotype was counted many times. The chain carries TRBV29-1 and TRBJ2-5; TRBD1 is a possible D gene (5 bases). This CDR3 contains 12 residues. Germline V gene sequence: CDR1 SQVTM, CDR2 ANQGSEA. CDR3 DNA sequence: TGCAGTGCTGGCCAGGGCCAAGAGACCCAGTACTTC. This codes for CSAGQGQETQYF.

The gene calls are TRBV24-1 and TRBJ1-4, with D hard to call. V was cut by 3 bases and J by 8 bases, with 15 bases left in between. CDR1 is KGHDR, CDR2 SFDVKD, per germline. This CDR3 has 15 residues. This chain's CDR3 is CATSDPRSRPEKLFF. As DNA, the CDR3 is TGTGCCACCAGTGATCCCCGCAGCCGCCCGGAAAAACTGTTTTTT.

This clonotype was seen only a few times. The chain links TRBV24-1 to TRBJ2-1; D gene ambiguous. The CDR3 consists of 14 residues. V shed 0 bases and J shed 9 bases, with 11 bases lying between them. Germline lookup yields CDR1 KGHDR and CDR2 SFDVKD. The chain's CDR3 is CATSDLPPHPEQFF. The CDR3 DNA sequence: TGTGCCACCAGTGATTTGCCGCCCCACCCTGAGCAGTTCTTC.

There are a few counts of this clonotype. The chain has TRBV11-2 and TRBJ1-2; D is unclear. This CDR3 has 15 amino acids. Trimming removed 5 bases at V and 3 bases at J, with 16 bases between. Germline values: CDR1 SGHAT, CDR2 FQNNGV. This CDR3 reads CASSGGPPRDYGYTF. The CDR3 DNA is TGTGCCAGCAGCGGCGGGCCTCCTCGGGACTATGGCTACACCTTC.

This clonotype was observed a few times. The chain recombines TRBV6-2 or TRBV6-3 with TRBJ2-5; TRBD1 matches at 9 bases. There are 14 residues in the CDR3. Germline V gives CDR1 MNHEY, CDR2 SVGEGT. The V and J ends lost 4 bases and 5 bases, in that order; junction bases with no gene match: 5. This CDR3 is CASSSNRGRETQYF. The CDR3 region has the DNA TGTGCCAGCAGTTCCAACAGGGGGCGCGAGACCCAGTACTTC.

This clonotype was picked up a small number of times. At one of its ends the junction is not consistent with the germline gene, which may arise from a read error. The chain joins TRBV5-1 to TRBJ2-5, with D possibly being TRBD2 (6 bases). This CDR3 contains 13 residues. The germline gives CDR1 SGHRS, CDR2 YFSETQ. This CDR3 reads CASRAGLQETQYF. In nucleotides, the CDR3 is TGTGCCAGCAGGGCGGGACTTCAAGAGACCCAGTACTTC.

The chain uses TRBV6-5 and TRBJ2-5, with D perhaps assigned TRBD1 or TRBD2 (6 bases each). The J call may be incorrect, as the DNA end agrees better with TRBJ2-7. Germline CDR1 is MNHEY and CDR2 is SVGAGI. The CDR3 has 16 amino acids. The CDR3 DNA sequence: TGTGCCAGCAGACCCCCCGACTATCGGGGGCCCTACGAGCAGTACTTC. The encoded protein is CASRPPDYRGPYEQYF.

This chain joins TRBV2 and TRBJ2-1; a possible D gene is TRBD2 (6 bases). Trimming shortened V by 4 bases and J by 0 bases, and 10 bases separated the two germline ends. Germline CDR1 reads SNHLY; CDR2 reads FYNNEI. This CDR3 has 15 amino acids. CDR3: CASSVSGLSYNEQFF. Written as DNA, the CDR3 is TGTGCCAGCAGTGTTAGCGGTCTCTCCTACAATGAGCAGTTCTTC.

The chain is built from TRBV12-3 or TRBV12-4 and TRBJ1-1; the D is unclear. Deletions cut 3 bases from V and 0 bases from J, with 11 bases between. This CDR3 contains 15 residues. CDR3 region: CASSLASGVNTEAFF. In nucleotides, the CDR3 is TGTGCCAGCAGTTTGGCATCCGGGGTGAACACTGAAGCTTTCTTT.

The chain has TRBV11-2 and TRBJ2-3; TRBD2 matches 9 bases. CDR3 length equals 15 residues. J lost 14 bases, V lost 5 bases, and 17 bases had no gene match. Germline values: CDR1 SGHAT, CDR2 FQNNGV. The DNA of the CDR3 is TGTGCCAGCAGCGTACCGGGACTAGCCTCTTTGAGTGCGTATTTT. This gives the protein CASSVPGLASLSAYF.

This clonotype was seen more than once but under ten times. V and J are TRBV6-6 and TRBJ2-7, with 9 bases that match TRBD1. V shed 0 bases and J 6 bases; nucleotides not matched to a gene: 3. This CDR3 is built from 14 residues. The V gene's germline CDR1 is MNHNY and CDR2 SVGAGI (reference sequence). In nucleotides, the CDR3 is TGTGCCAGCAGTTACTCGGGACAGGGCGGCGAGCAGTACTTC. It yields the protein CASSYSGQGGEQYF.

V usage is TRBV6-1 and J usage is TRBJ2-5, with D unclear. The V gene's germline CDR1 is MNHNS and CDR2 SASEGT. The CDR3 sequence is 16 residues long. Trimming stripped 2 bases from V and 2 bases from J, with 15 bases between. This CDR3 reads CASSERVVSRQETQYF. The CDR3 region has the DNA TGTGCCAGCAGTGAAAGGGTAGTGAGCCGGCAAGAGACCCAGTACTTC.

This clonotype appeared a few times. The J gene is TRBJ2-5, the V gene TRBV5-1, with D hard to call. Looked up from germline, CDR1 is SGHRS and CDR2 is YFSETQ. The CDR3 totals 14 residues. The V end lost 5 bases, the J end lost 2 bases, and 13 bases lay between the germline ends. CDR3 residues: CASSVFPDQETQYF. The DNA of the CDR3 is TGCGCCAGCAGTGTCTTCCCGGATCAAGAGACCCAGTACTTC.

This chain joins TRBV29-1 and TRBJ1-2, with TRBD1 matching over 8 bases. Germline values: CDR1 SQVTM, CDR2 ANQGSEA. V was clipped by 7 bases and J by 2 bases; unmatched bases: 3. This CDR3 contains 12 residues. The CDR3 DNA follows: TGCAGCGGGGGACAGGCCAACTATGGCTACACCTTC. Amino acid sequence: CSGGQANYGYTF.

The rearrangement uses TRBV6-5 and TRBJ1-2; 10 nucleotides align to TRBD1. Trimming at V came to 4 bases and at J to 4 bases, leaving 3 bases not matched to a gene. CDR3 length: 14 amino acids. Per germline, CDR1 MNHEY and CDR2 SVGAGI. CDR3 bases: TGTGCCAGCAGTTGGGGGGACAGGGGCTATGGCTACACCTTC. Protein: CASSWGDRGYGYTF.

This clonotype has just one count. The chain couples TRBV4-2 to TRBJ2-1, with 7 bases that match TRBD2. The CDR3 runs 15 residues. V lost 4 bases to trimming and J lost 5 bases; unmatched junction nucleotides: 8. The germline V gene has CDR1 LGHNA and CDR2 YNFKEQ. CDR3 loop: CASSPSGEINNEQFF. The CDR3 DNA follows: TGTGCCAGCAGCCCTAGCGGCGAAATTAACAATGAGCAGTTCTTC.

This rearrangement joins TRBV27 to TRBJ2-3, with D possibly matching TRBD2 (6 bases). V dropped 10 bases and J dropped 4 bases, with 18 bases sitting between them. Germline values: CDR1 MNHEY, CDR2 SMNVEV (reference sequence). This CDR3 region has 14 residues. CDR3 residues: CAIGHTGGADTQYF. CDR3 coding DNA: TGTGCCATCGGGCATACCGGAGGGGCAGATACGCAGTATTTT.

The chain joins TRBV29-1 to TRBJ1-1; no firm D call. The CDR3 is 12 amino acids. From germline, CDR1 is SQVTM and CDR2 ANQGSEA. V lost 3 bases and J 11 bases, leaving 16 bases between the germline ends. The CDR3 region is CSVEKVLPGAFF. The CDR3 DNA reads TGCAGCGTTGAGAAGGTCCTGCCCGGGGCTTTCTTT.

The V call is TRBV28, the J call TRBJ2-3; 11 bases map to TRBD2. This CDR3 spans 17 amino acids. The germline gives CDR1 MDHEN, CDR2 SYDVKM. V dropped 1 base and J dropped 3; count of bases not matched to a gene: 6. CDR3 DNA sequence: TGTGCCAGCAGTTTATACTCCCTAGCGGGAGGTACAGATACGCAGTATTTT. Translation: CASSLYSLAGGTDTQYF.